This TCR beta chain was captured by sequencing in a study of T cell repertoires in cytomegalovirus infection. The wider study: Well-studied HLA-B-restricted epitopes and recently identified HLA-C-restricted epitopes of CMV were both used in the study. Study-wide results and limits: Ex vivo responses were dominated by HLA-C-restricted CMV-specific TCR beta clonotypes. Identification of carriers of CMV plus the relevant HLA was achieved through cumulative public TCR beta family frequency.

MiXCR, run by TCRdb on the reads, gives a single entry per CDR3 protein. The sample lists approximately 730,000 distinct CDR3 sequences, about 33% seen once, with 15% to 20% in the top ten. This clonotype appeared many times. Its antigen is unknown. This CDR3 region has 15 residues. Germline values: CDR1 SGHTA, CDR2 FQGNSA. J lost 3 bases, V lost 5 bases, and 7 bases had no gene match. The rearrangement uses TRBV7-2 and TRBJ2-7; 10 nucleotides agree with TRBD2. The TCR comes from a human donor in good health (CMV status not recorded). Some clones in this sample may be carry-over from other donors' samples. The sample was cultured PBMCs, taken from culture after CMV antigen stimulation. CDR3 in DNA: TGTGCCAGCAGCAGGAGCGGGGGGGGAAACTACGAGCAGTACTTC. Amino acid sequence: CASSRSGGGNYEQYF.